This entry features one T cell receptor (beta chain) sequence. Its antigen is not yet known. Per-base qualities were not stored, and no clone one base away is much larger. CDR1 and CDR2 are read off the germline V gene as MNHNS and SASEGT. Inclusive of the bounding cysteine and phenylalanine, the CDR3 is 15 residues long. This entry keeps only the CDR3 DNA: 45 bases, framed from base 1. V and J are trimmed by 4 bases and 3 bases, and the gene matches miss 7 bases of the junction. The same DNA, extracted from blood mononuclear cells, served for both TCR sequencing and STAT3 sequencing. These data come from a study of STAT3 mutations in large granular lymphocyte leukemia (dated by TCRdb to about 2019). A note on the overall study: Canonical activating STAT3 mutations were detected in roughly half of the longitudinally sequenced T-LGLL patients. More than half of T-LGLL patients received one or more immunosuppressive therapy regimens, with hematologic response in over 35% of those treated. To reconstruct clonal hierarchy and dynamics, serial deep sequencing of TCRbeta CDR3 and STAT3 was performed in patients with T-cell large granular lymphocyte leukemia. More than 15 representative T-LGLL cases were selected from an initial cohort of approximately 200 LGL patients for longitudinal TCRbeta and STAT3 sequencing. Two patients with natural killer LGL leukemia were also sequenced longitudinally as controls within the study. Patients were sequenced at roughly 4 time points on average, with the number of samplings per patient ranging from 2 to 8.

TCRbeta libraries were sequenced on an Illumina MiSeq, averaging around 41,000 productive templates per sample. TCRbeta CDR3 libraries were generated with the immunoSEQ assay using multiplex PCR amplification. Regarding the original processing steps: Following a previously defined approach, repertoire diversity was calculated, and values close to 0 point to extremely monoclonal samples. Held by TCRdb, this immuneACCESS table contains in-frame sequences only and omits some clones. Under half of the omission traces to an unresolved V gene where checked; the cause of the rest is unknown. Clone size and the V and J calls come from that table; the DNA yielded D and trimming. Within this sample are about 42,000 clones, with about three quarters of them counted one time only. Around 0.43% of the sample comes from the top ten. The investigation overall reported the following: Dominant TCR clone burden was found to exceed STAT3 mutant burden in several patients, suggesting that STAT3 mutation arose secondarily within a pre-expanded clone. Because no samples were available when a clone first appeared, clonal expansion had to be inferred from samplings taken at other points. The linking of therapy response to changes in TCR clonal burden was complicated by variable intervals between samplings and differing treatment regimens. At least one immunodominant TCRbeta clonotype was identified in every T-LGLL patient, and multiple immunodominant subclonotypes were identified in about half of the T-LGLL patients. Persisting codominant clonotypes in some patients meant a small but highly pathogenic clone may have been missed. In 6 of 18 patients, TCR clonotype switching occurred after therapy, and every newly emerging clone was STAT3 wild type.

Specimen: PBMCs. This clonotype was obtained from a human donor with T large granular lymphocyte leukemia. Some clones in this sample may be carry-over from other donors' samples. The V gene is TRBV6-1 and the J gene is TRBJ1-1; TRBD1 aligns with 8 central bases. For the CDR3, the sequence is CASSGRTGYDTEAFF. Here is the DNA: TGTGCCAGCAGTGGTCGGACAGGGTACGACACTGAAGCTTTCTTT.